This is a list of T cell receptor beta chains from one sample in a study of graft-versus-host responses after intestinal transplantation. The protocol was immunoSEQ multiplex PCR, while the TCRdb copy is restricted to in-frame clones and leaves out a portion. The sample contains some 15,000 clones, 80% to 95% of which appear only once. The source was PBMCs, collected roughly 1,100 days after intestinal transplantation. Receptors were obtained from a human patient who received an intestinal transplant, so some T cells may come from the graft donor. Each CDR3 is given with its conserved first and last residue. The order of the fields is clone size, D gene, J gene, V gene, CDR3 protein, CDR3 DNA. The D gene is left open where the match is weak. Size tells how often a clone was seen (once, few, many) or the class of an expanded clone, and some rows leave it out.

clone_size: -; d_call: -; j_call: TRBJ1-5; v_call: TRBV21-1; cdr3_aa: CASSKGGKGRPHRNQPQHF; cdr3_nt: TGTGCCAGCAGCAAAGGAGGTAAAGGGCGACCACACCGCAATCAGCCCCAGCATTTT
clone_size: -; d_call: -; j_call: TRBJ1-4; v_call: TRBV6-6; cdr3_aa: CASSYLTEKLFF; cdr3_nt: TGTGCCAGCAGTTACTTAACAGAAAAACTGTTTTTT
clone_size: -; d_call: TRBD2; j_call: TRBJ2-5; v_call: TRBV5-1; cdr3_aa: CASSLGFSGGEETQYF; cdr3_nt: TGCGCCAGCAGCTTGGGCTTTAGCGGGGGGGAAGAGACCCAGTACTTC
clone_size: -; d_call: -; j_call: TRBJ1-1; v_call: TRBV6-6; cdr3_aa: CASSAGTTEAFF; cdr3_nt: TGTGCCAGCAGTGCAGGGACCACTGAAGCTTTCTTT
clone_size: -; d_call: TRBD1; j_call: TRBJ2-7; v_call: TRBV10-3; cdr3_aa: CAISPDRTTYEQYF; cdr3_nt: TGTGCCATCAGCCCGGACAGGACCACCTACGAGCAGTACTTC
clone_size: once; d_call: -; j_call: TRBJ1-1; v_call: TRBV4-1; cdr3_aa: CASSHPPQGAGAGMNTEAFF; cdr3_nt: TGCGCCAGCAGTCACCCACCACAAGGGGCCGGGGCCGGTATGAACACTGAAGCTTTCTTT
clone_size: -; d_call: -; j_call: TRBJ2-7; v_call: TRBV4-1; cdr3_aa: CASSQVGGDEQYF; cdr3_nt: TGCGCCAGCAGCCAAGTAGGGGGGGACGAGCAGTACTTC
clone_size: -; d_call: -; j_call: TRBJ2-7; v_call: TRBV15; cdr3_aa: CATSPPTHHEQYF; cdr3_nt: TGTGCCACCAGTCCTCCGACTCACCACGAGCAGTACTTC
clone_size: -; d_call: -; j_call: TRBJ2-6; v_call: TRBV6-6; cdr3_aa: CASGRHSGANVLTF; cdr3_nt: TGTGCCAGCGGCCGTCATTCTGGGGCCAACGTCCTGACTTTC
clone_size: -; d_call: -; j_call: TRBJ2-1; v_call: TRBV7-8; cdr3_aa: CASSLEARGPPNEQFF; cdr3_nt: TGTGCCAGCAGCTTAGAGGCTCGGGGCCCGCCAAATGAGCAGTTCTTC
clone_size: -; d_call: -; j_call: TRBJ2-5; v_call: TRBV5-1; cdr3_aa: CASSFWGLQETQYF; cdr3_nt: TGCGCCAGCAGCTTCTGGGGGCTCCAAGAGACCCAGTACTTC
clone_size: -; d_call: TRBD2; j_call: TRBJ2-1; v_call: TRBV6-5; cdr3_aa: CASSYSTSGGWNEQFF; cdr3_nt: TGTGCCAGCAGTTACTCGACTAGCGGGGGGTGGAATGAGCAGTTCTTC
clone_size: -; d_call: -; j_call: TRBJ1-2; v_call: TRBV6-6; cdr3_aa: CASSSDIGVSMRYTF; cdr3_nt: TGTGCCAGCAGTTCAGACATCGGCGTTAGTATGCGCTACACCTTC
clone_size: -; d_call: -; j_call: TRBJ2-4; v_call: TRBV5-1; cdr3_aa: CASSFAPGSENIQYF; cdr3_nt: TGCGCCAGCAGCTTCGCTCCGGGGTCGGAAAACATTCAGTACTTC